This T cell receptor beta chain appears in the sequencing data of a study of blood T cell repertoires in COVID-19. Study-level information: PBMCs, B-cell-depleted T cells, or T cells were the source of the cDNA or gDNA that made up the material.

Under the authors' procedure: Scientists estimated how many nucleated cells there were by amplifying reference gene primers. Sequencing used immunoSEQ multiplex PCR; TCRdb keeps in-frame clones, though not all of them. V and J calls and clone size follow that table, whereas D and trimming were derived from the DNA. The table has 30,000 to 40,000 clones, 88% seen once. CDR1 SGHKS and CDR2 YYEKEE come from the germline V gene (reference sequence). CDR3 length: 11 amino acids. In regard to this clone: The junction departs from the called germline gene at one end, perhaps through a read error.

The chain employs TRBV5-5 and TRBJ2-1; 7 bases fit TRBD1. The sample consisted of peripheral blood. The TCR sequence derives from a human donor in a cohort sampled during active COVID-19. CDR3 region: CASSLLTGWIF. CDR3 nucleotide sequence: TGTGCCAGCAGCTTACTGACAGGGTGGATCTTC.